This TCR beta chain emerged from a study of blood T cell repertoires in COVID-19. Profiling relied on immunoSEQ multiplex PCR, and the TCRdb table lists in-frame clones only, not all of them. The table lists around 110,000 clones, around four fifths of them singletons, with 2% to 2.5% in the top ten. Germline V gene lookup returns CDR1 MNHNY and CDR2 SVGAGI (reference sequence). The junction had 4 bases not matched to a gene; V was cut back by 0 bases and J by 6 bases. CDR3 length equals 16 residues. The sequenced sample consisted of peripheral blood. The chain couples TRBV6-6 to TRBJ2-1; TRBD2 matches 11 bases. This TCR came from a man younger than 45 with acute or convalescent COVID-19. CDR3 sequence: CASSYSMLAGGNEQFF. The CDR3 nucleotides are TGTGCCAGCAGTTACTCGATGCTAGCGGGAGGCAATGAGCAGTTCTTC.